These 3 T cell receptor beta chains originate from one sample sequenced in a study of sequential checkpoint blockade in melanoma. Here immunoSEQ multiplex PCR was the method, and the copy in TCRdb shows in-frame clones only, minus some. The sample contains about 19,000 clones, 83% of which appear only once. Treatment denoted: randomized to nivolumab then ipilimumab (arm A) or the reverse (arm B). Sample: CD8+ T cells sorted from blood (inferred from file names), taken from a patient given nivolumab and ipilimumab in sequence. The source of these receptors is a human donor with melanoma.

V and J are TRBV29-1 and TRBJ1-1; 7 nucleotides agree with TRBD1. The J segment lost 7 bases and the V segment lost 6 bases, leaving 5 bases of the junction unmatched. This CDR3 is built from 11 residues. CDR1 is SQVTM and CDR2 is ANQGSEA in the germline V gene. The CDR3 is CSVVYRGEAFF. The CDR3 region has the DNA TGCAGCGTCGTCTACAGGGGTGAAGCTTTCTTT.

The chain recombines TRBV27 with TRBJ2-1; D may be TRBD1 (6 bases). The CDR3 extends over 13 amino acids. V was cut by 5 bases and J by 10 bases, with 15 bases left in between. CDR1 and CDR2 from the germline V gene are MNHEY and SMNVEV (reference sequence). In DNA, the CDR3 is TGTGCCAGCAGTCTCCCTCCAGGGGACGAGCAGTTCTTC. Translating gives CASSLPPGDEQFF.

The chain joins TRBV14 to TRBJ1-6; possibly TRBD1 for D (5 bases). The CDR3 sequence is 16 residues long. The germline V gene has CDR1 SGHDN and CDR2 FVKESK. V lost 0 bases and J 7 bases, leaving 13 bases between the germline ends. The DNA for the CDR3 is TGTGCCAGCAGCCAAGAACCGGGACTCTACAATTCACCCCTCCACTTT. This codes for CASSQEPGLYNSPLHF.